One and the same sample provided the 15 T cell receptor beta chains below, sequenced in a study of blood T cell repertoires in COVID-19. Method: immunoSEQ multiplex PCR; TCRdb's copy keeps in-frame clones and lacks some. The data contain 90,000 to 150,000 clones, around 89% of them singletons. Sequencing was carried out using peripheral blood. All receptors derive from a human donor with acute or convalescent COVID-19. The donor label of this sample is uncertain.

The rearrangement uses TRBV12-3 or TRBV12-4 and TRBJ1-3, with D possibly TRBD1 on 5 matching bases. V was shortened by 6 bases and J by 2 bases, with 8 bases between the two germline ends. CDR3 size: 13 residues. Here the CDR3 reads CASSDSPGNTIYF. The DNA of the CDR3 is TGTGCCAGCAGCGACAGTCCTGGAAACACCATATATTTT.

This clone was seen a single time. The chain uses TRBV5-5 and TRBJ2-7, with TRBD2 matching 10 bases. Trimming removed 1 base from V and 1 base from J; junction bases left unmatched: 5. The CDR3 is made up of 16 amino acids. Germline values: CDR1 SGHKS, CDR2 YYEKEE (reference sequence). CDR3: CASSLSGSGRSYEQYF. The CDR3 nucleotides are TGTGCCAGCAGCTTGAGTGGTAGCGGGAGGTCCTACGAGCAGTACTTC.

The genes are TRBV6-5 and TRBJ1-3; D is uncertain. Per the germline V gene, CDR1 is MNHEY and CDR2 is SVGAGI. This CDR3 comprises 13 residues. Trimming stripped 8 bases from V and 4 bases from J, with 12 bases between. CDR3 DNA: TGTGCCAGCGACAAGAACTCGGGAAACACCATATATTTT. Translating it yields CASDKNSGNTIYF.

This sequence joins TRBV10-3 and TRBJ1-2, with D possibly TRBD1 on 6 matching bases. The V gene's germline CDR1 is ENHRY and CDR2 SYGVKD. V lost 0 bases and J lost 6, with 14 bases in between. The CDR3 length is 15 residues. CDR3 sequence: CAISESVHRVNGYTF. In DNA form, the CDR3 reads TGTGCCATCAGTGAGTCGGTCCACAGGGTTAATGGCTACACCTTC.

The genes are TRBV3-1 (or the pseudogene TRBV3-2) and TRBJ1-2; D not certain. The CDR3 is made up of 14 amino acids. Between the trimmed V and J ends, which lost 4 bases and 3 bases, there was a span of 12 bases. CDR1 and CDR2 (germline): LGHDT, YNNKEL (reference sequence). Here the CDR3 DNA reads TGTGCCAGCAGCCTTTCGAGGAGCCACTATGGCTACACCTTC. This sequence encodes CASSLSRSHYGYTF.

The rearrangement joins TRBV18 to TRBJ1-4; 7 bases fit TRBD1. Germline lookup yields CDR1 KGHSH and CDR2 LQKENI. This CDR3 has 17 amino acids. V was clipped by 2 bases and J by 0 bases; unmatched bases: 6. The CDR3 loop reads CASSPTGQTATNEKLFF. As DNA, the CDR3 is TGTGCCAGCTCACCAACGGGACAGACAGCAACTAATGAAAAACTGTTTTTT.

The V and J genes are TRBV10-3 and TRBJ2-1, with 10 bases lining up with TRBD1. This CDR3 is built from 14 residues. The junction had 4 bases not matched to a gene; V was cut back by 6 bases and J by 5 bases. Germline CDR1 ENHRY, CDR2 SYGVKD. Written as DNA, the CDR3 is TGTGCCATCAGCACAGGACAGGGGGACAATGAGCAGTTCTTC. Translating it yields CAISTGQGDNEQFF.

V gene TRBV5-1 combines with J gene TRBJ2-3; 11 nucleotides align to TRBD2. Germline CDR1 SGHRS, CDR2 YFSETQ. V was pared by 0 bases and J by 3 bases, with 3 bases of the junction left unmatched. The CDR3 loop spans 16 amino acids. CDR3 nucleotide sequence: TGCGCCAGCAGCTTGGTGCTAGCGGGAGGAACAGATACGCAGTATTTT. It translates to CASSLVLAGGTDTQYF.

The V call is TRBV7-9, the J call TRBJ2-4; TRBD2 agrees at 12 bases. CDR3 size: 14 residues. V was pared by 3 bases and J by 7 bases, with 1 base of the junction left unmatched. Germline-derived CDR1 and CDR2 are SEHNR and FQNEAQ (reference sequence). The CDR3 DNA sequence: TGTGCCAGCAGCTTTGGGACTAGCGGGAACATTCAGTACTTC. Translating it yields CASSFGTSGNIQYF. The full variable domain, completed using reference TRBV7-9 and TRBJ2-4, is DTGVSQNPRHKITKRGQNVTFRCDPISEHNRLYWYRQTLGQGPEFLTYFQNEAQLEKSRLLSDRFSAERPKGSFSTLEIQRTEQGDSAMYLCASSFGTSGNIQYFGAGTRLSVL.

CDR3 residues: CASSINIDRRHEKLFF. The CDR3, as DNA: TGTGCCAGTAGTATTAATATCGACAGGAGACATGAAAAACTGTTTTTT. J is TRBJ1-4 and V is TRBV19, with D maybe TRBD1 (6 bases). V dropped 3 bases and J dropped 6 bases, with 17 bases sitting between them. Germline assignment: CDR1 LNHDA and CDR2 SQIVND (reference sequence). This CDR3 region has 16 residues.

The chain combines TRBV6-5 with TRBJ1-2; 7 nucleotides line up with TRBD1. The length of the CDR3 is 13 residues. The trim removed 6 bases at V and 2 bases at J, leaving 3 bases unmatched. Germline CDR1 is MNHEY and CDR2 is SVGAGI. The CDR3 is CASRTTGNYGYTF. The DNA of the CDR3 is TGTGCCAGCAGAACGACAGGGAACTATGGCTACACCTTC.

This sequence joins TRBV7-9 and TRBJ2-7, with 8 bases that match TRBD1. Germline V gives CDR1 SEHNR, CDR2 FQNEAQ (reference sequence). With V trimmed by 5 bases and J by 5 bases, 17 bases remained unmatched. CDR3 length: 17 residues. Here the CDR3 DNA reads TGTGCCAGCAGCCCACTTTTATACAGGGGGAATGGGGACGAGCAGTACTTC. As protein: CASSPLLYRGNGDEQYF.

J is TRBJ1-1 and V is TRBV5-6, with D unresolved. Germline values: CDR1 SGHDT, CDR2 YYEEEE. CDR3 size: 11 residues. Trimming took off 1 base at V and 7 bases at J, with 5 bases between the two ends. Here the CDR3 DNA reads TGTGCCAGCAGCTTGAATTATGAAGCTTTCTTT. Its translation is CASSLNYEAFF. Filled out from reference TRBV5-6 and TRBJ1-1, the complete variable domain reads DAGVTQSPTHLIKTRGQQVTLRCSPKSGHDTVSWYQQALGQGPQFIFQYYEEEERQRGNFPDRFSGHQFPNYSSELNVNALLLGDSALYLCASSLNYEAFFGQGTRLTVV.

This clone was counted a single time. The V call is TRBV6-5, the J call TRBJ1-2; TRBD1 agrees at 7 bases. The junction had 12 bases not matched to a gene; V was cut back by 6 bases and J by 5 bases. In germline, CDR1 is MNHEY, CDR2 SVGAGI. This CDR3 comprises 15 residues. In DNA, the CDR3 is TGTGCCAGCAGACTAGGACGGACGACAGGGTATGGCTACACCTTC. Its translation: CASRLGRTTGYGYTF.

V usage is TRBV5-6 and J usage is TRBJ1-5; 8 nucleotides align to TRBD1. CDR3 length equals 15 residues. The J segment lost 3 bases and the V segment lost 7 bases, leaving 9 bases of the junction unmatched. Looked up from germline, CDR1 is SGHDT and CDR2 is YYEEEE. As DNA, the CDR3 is TGTGCCAGCTCCTCCCGGGACAGGCCCAATCAGCCCCAGCATTTT. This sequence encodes CASSSRDRPNQPQHF.